This T cell receptor (beta chain) originates from a study of PD-1 blockade in mismatch repair-deficient tumors. This clone appeared a single time. Its matching antigen is unknown. The CDR3 contains 15 residues. Germline-derived CDR1 and CDR2 are SGHNT and YYREEE (reference sequence). Trimming pared 0 bases from V and 7 bases from J, leaving 16 bases between. Findings of the study overall: After pembrolizumab, tumor-resident clones rose rapidly, then generally contracted before radiologic responses.

Measured with immunoSEQ multiplex PCR; TCRdb has only the in-frame clones, and not every one. Among 38,000 or so clones listed, 80% to 90% were seen once. The chain employs TRBV5-4 and TRBJ1-2; D gene uncertain. The sequence was obtained from an adult with mismatch repair-deficient cancer. Sequences were derived from peripheral blood, sampled about 76 weeks after starting pembrolizumab. The CDR3 is CASSLGLLESGGYTF. The CDR3 bases are TGTGCCAGCAGCTTGGGGCTCCTTGAATCGGGTGGCTACACCTTC.